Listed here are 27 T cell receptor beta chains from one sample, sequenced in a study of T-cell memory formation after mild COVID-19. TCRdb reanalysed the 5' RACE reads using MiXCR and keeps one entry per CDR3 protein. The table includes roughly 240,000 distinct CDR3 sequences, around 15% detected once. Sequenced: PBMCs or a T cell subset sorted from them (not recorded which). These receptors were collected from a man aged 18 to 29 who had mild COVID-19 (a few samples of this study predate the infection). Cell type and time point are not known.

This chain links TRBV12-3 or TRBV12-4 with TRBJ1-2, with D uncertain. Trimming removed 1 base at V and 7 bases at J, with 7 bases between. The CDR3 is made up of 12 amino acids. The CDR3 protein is CASSLEGSGYTF. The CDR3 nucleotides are TGTGCCAGCAGTTTAGAGGGTTCTGGCTACACCTTC.

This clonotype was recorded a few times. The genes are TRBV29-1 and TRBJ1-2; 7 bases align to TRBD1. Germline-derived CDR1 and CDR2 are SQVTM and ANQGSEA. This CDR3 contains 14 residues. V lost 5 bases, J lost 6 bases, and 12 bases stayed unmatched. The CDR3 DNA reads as TGCAGCGTTATCCCGACAGGGATTGGGGATGGCTACACCTTC. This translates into CSVIPTGIGDGYTF.

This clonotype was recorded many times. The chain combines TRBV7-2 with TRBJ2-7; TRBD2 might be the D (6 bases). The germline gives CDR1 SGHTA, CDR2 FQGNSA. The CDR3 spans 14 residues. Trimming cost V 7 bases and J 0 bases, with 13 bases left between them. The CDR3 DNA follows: TGTGCCAGCATCCTGGGACTGTGCTCCTACGAGCAGTACGTC. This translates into CASILGLCSYEQYV.

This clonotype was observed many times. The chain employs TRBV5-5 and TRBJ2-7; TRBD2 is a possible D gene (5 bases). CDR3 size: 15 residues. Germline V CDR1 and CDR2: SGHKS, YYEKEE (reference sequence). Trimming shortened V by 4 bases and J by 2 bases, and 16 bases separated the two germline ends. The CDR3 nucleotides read TGTGCCAGCAGCATGATTACGTCCGGGACCTACGAGCAGTACTTC. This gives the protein CASSMITSGTYEQYF.

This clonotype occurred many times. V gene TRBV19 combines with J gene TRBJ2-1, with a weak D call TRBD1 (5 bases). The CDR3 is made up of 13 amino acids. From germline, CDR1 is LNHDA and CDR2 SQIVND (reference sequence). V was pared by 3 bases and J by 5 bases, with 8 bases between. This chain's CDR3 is CASSIRVNNEQFF. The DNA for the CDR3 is TGTGCCAGTAGTATCAGGGTTAACAATGAGCAGTTCTTC.

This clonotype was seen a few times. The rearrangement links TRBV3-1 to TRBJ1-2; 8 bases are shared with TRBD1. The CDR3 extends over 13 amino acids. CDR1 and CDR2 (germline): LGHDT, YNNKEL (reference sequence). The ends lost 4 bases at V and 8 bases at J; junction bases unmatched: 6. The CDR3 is CASSLGQVGGYTF. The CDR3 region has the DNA TGTGCCAGCAGCCTGGGACAGGTCGGGGGCTACACCTTC.

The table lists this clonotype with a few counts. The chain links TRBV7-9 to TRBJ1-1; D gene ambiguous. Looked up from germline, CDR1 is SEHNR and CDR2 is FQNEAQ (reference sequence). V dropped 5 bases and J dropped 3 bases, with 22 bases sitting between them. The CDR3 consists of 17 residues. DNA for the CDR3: TGTGCCAGCAGCGCCCTAAACAGCAAATTAAAGGACACTGAAGCTTTCTTT. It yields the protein CASSALNSKLKDTEAFF.

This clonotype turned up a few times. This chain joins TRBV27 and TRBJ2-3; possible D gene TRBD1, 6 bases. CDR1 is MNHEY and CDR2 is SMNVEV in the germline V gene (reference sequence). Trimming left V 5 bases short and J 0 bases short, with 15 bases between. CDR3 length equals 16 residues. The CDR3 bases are TGTGCCAGCAGTCCCACCGGGACATCTAGCACAGATACGCAGTATTTT. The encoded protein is CASSPTGTSSTDTQYF.

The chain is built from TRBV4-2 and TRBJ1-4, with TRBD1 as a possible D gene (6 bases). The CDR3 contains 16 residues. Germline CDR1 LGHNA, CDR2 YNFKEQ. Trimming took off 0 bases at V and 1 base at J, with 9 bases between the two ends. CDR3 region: CASSQDWGRTNEKLFF. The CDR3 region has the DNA TGTGCCAGCAGCCAAGATTGGGGGCGAACTAATGAAAAACTGTTTTTT.

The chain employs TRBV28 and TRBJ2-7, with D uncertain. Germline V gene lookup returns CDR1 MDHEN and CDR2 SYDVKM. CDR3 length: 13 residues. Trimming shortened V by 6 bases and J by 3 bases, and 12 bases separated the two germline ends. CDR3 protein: CASSRQAIYEQYV. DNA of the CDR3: TGTGCCAGCAGCCGGCAGGCGATCTACGAGCAGTACGTC.

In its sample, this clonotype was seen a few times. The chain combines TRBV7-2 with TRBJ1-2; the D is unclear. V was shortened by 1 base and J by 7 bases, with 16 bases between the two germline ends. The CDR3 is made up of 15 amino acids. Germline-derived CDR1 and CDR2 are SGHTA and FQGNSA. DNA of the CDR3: TGTGCCAGCAGCTTAGGAATCTGGGTTGAGGTTGGCTACACCTTC. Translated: CASSLGIWVEVGYTF.

The CDR3 DNA sequence: TGTGCCACCTACTCGGGGAACACTGAAGCTTTCTTT. Translation: CATYSGNTEAFF. The rearrangement uses TRBV10-3 and TRBJ1-1, with D unresolved. Trimming stripped 10 bases from V and 1 base from J, with 10 bases between. There are 12 residues in the CDR3. From germline, CDR1 is ENHRY and CDR2 SYGVKD.

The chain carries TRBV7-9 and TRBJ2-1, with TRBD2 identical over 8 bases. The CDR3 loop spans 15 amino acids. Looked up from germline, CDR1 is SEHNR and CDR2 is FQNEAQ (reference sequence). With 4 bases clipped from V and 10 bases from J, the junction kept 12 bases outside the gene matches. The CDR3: CASSSSPGGNLEQFF. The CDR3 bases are TGTGCCAGCAGCTCTTCCCCGGGAGGGAATTTAGAGCAGTTCTTC.

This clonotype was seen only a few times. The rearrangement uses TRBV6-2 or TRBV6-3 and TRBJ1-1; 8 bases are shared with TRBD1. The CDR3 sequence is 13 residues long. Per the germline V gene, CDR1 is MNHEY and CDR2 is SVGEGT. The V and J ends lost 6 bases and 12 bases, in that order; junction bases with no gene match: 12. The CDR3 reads CASRPGDRTRPFF. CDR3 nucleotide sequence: TGTGCCAGCAGACCAGGGGACAGGACGAGGCCTTTCTTT.

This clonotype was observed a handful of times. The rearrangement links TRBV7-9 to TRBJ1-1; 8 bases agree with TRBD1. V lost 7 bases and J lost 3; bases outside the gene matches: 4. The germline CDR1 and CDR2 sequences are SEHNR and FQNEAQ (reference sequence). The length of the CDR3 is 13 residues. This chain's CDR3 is CASTSTGDTEAFF. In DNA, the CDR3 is TGTGCCAGCACCTCGACAGGGGACACTGAAGCTTTCTTT. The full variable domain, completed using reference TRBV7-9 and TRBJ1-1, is DTGVSQNPRHKITKRGQNVTFRCDPISEHNRLYWYRQTLGQGPEFLTYFQNEAQLEKSRLLSDRFSAERPKGSFSTLEIQRTEQGDSAMYLCASTSTGDTEAFFGQGTRLTVV.

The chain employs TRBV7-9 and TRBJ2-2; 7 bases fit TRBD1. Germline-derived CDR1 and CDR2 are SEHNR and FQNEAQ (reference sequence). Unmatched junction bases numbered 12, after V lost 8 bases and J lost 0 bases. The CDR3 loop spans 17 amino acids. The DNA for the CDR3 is TGTGCCAGCCGGGGACAAACCGGGACAGCGAACACCGGGGAGCTGTTTTTT. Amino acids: CASRGQTGTANTGELFF.

DNA for the CDR3: TGCGCCAGCAGCCCCCTTAGTGGTCAGCGGGGGGGCCAAGAGACCCAGTACTTC. Translation gives CASSPLSGQRGGQETQYF. This chain uses TRBV4-1 with TRBJ2-5; 10 positions agree with TRBD2. The V gene end was trimmed by 4 bases and the J gene end by 1 base; junction bases not matched to a gene: 12. The germline V gene has CDR1 MGHRA and CDR2 YSYEKL. The CDR3 runs 18 residues.

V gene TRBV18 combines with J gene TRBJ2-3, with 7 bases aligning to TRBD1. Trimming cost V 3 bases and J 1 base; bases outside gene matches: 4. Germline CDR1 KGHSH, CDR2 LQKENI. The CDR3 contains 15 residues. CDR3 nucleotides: TGTGCCAGCTCACCCGGGGACAGCCGCACAGATACGCAGTATTTT. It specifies CASSPGDSRTDTQYF. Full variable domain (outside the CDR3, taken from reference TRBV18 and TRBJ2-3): NAGVMQNPRHLVRRRGQEARLRCSPMKGHSHVYWYRQLPEEGLKFMVYLQKENIIDESGMPKERFSAEFPKEGPSILRIQQVVRGDSAAYFCASSPGDSRTDTQYFGPGTRLTVL.

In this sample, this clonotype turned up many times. DNA of the CDR3: TGCGCCAGCAGCTCGACGAACTATGGCTACACCTTC. Protein: CASSSTNYGYTF. The chain employs TRBV5-1 and TRBJ1-2; D unresolved. Germline CDR1 reads SGHRS; CDR2 reads YFSETQ. The CDR3 length is 12 residues. The germline V and J ends were trimmed by 3 bases and 2 bases, with 5 bases remaining between them.

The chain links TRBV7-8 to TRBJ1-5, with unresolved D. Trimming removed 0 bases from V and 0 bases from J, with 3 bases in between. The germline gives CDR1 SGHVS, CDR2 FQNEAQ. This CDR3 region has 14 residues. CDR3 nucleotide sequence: TGTGCCAGCAGCTTAGCGTATAGCAATCAGCCCCAGCATTTT. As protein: CASSLAYSNQPQHF.

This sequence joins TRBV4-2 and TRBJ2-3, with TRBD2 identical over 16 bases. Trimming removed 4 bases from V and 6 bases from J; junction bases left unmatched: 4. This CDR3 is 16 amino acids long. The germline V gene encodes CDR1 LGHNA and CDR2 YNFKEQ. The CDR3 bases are TGTGCCAGCAGCCCGGGACTAGCGGGGGGGCCGGATACGCAGTATTTT. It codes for CASSPGLAGGPDTQYF.

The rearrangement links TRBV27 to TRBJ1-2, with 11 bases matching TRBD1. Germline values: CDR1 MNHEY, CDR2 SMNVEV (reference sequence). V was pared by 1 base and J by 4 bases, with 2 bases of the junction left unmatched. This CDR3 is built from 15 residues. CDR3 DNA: TGTGCCAGCAGTTTATTTGGGACAGGGGGCTATGGCTACACCTTC. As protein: CASSLFGTGGYGYTF.

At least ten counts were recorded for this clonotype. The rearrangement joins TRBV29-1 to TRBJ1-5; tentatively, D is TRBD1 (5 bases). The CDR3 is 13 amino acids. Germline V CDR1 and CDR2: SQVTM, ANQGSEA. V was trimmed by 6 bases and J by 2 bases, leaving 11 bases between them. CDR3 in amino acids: CSVAGRGNQPQHF. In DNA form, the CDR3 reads TGCAGCGTGGCGGGCAGGGGCAATCAGCCCCAGCATTTT.

The CDR3 region is CASSLKSPGQGSGGYTF. The CDR3 region has the DNA TGTGCCAGCAGCTTAAAATCCCCAGGACAGGGATCGGGAGGCTACACCTTC. The chain employs TRBV7-3 and TRBJ1-2; 8 bases fit TRBD1. Losses at the gene ends were 1 base for V and 8 bases for J; bases not matched to a gene: 15. This CDR3 region has 17 residues. Germline V gene data show CDR1 as SGHTA and CDR2 as FQGTGA. Together with reference TRBV7-3 and TRBJ1-2, the CDR3 gives the full variable domain: GAGVSQTPSNKVTEKGKYVELRCDPISGHTALYWYRQSLGQGPEFLIYFQGTGAADDSGLPNDRFFAVRPEGSVSTLKIQRTERGDSAVYLCASSLKSPGQGSGGYTFGSGTRLTVV.

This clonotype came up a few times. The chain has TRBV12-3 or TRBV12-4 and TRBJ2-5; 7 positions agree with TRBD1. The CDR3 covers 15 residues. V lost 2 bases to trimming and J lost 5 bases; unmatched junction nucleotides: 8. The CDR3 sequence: CASSLQGDWEETQYF. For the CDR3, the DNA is TGTGCCAGCAGTTTACAGGGGGATTGGGAGGAGACCCAGTACTTC.

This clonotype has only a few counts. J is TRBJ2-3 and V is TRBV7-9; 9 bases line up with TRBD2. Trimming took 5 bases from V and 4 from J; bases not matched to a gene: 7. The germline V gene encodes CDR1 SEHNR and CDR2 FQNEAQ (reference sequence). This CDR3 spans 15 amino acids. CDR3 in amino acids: CASSQGLAFPDTQYF. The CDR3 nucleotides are TGTGCCAGCAGCCAGGGACTAGCCTTTCCAGATACGCAGTATTTT.

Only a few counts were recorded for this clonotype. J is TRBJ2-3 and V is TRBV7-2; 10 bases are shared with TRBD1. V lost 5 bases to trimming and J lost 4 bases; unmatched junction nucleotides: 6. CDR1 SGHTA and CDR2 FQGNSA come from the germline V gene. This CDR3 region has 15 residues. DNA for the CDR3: TGTGCCAGCAGCCCACGGGACAGGGGATCAGATACGCAGTATTTT. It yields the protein CASSPRDRGSDTQYF.